The 32 T cell receptor beta chains given below trace back to one sample, sequenced in a study of shared clonotypes between healthy human individuals. Naive CD8 populations comprised CD45RO-negative cells positively selected for CCR7, excluding terminally differentiated effector memory CD45RA+ cells. Clones were sequenced by immunoSEQ multiplex PCR, and TCRdb holds only the in-frame ones, with some missing. The sample records 1.5 million to 2.5 million clones, over 85% being singletons. The sequenced material came from naive CD8+ T cells sorted from blood. These receptors originate from a man aged 18 to 29 in good health.

The chain uses TRBV10-1 and TRBJ2-1; no clear D. CDR1 and CDR2 (germline): WNHNN, SYGVQD (reference sequence). This CDR3 is built from 14 residues. Deletions cut 3 bases from V and 2 bases from J, with 8 bases between. The CDR3 region is CASSELGTYNEQFF. CDR3 nucleotide sequence: TGCGCCAGCAGTGAATTAGGTACCTACAATGAGCAGTTCTTC.

To note about this clone: At one boundary the junction diverges from the germline segment, which might be a read error. The rearrangement joins TRBV29-1 to TRBJ1-3; D uncertain. CDR3 size: 11 residues. Per the germline V gene, CDR1 is SQVTM and CDR2 is ANQGSEA. DNA of the CDR3: TGCAGCGCTGAATCGGGAAACACCATATATTTT. This encodes CSAESGNTIYF.

This clone came up once. The chain carries TRBV27 and TRBJ1-1; D gene unclear. Germline V CDR1 and CDR2: MNHEY, SMNVEV (reference sequence). The CDR3 loop spans 16 amino acids. The V gene lost 0 bases and the J gene lost 0 bases, with 11 bases spanning the gap. The CDR3: CASSLSAGTLNTEAFF. The CDR3 DNA follows: TGTGCCAGCAGTTTATCGGCAGGCACCTTGAACACTGAAGCTTTCTTT.

The J gene is TRBJ2-4, the V gene TRBV6-5; D is possibly TRBD1 (6 bases). Germline CDR1 and CDR2: MNHEY and SVGAGI. Deletions cut 2 bases from V and 8 bases from J, with 16 bases between. The CDR3 consists of 15 residues. The CDR3 sequence is CASSYTGTSGDIQYF. CDR3 DNA sequence: TGTGCCAGCAGTTACACCGGGACATCTGGAGACATTCAGTACTTC.

The J gene is TRBJ2-4, the V gene TRBV7-9; D unclear. V lost 0 bases and J lost 3, with 0 bases in between. The CDR3 consists of 12 residues. CDR1 and CDR2 (germline): SEHNR, FQNEAQ (reference sequence). CDR3 bases: TGTGCCAGCAGCTTAGCCAAAAACATTCAGTACTTC. It codes for CASSLAKNIQYF.

This rearrangement joins TRBV28 to TRBJ1-5, with D unclear. The CDR3 is 12 amino acids. The V gene's germline CDR1 is MDHEN and CDR2 SYDVKM. The V end was cut by 6 bases, the J end by 6 bases, with 9 bases between. This chain's CDR3 is CASRVRGQPQHF. In DNA, the CDR3 is TGTGCCAGCAGGGTGCGGGGTCAGCCCCAGCATTTT.

The CDR3 nucleotides are TGTGCCACATGGACAGGGTACGAGCAGTACTTC. It encodes CATWTGYEQYF. The chain recombines TRBV6-5 with TRBJ2-7; 8 nucleotides match TRBD1. Looked up from germline, CDR1 is MNHEY and CDR2 is SVGAGI. The V gene end was trimmed by 10 bases and the J gene end by 4 bases; junction bases not matched to a gene: 3. The CDR3 has 11 amino acids.

J is TRBJ1-3 and V is TRBV13; D not resolved. V shed 2 bases and J shed 4 bases, with 6 bases lying between them. The V gene's germline CDR1 is PRHDT and CDR2 FYEKMQ (reference sequence). The CDR3 is 13 residues long. CDR3 region: CASSLFPGNTIYF. CDR3 nucleotides: TGTGCCAGCAGCTTATTCCCCGGAAACACCATATATTTT.

V is TRBV9 and J is TRBJ2-5, with TRBD2 matching over 10 bases. This CDR3 comprises 16 residues. With 3 bases clipped from V and 3 bases from J, the junction kept 8 bases outside the gene matches. Germline V gene data show CDR1 as SGDLS and CDR2 as YYNGEE. CDR3 in amino acids: CASSASLAGGKETQYF. The CDR3 DNA is TGTGCCAGCAGCGCGTCGTTAGCGGGGGGTAAAGAGACCCAGTACTTC.

This clone has just one count. The germline gene is not matched at one end of the junction; a read error may be the cause. Different DNA sequences within this sample yield the same CDR3. J is TRBJ2-1 and V is TRBV7-9; D possibly corresponds to TRBD2 (5 bases). The CDR3 contains 15 residues. The V gene's germline CDR1 is SEHNR and CDR2 FQNEAQ (reference sequence). Written as DNA, the CDR3 is TGTGCCAGCAGCCTAGCTGGGAGCTCCTACAATGAGCAGTTCTTC. This codes for CASSLAGSSYNEQFF.

The rearrangement joins TRBV5-8 to TRBJ2-5; TRBD1 might be the D (5 bases). The germline V and J ends were trimmed by 0 bases and 4 bases, with 19 bases remaining between them. From germline, CDR1 is SGHTS and CDR2 YDEGEE. The CDR3 runs to 17 residues. CDR3 residues: CASSLGVSGLLLETQYF. The CDR3 region has the DNA TGTGCCAGCAGCTTGGGTGTGTCAGGGCTTCTTCTAGAGACCCAGTACTTC.

The chain employs TRBV9 and TRBJ1-5, with D possibly matching TRBD1 (5 bases). The CDR3 covers 14 residues. The V and J ends lost 4 bases and 8 bases respectively, with 16 bases between them. Per the germline V gene, CDR1 is SGDLS and CDR2 is YYNGEE. The CDR3 DNA is TGTGCCAGCAGCTCCCTCGGGGGACTGGAGCCCCAGCATTTT. Protein product: CASSSLGGLEPQHF.

The chain recombines TRBV13 with TRBJ2-5, with a possible D match to TRBD1 (6 bases). The CDR3 runs 16 residues. V gave up 5 bases and J gave up 3 bases, with 19 bases separating them. Germline assignment: CDR1 PRHDT and CDR2 FYEKMQ (reference sequence). The chain's CDR3 is CASSPTGSPSEETQYF. For the CDR3, the DNA is TGTGCCAGCAGCCCGACAGGCTCCCCCTCAGAAGAGACCCAGTACTTC.

The chain couples TRBV19 to TRBJ1-6; D perhaps matches TRBD1 (5 bases). The germline V gene encodes CDR1 LNHDA and CDR2 SQIVND (reference sequence). Trimming stripped 6 bases from V and 10 bases from J, with 13 bases between. There are 13 residues in the CDR3. The CDR3 DNA sequence: TGTGCCAGTAGAGGAGGGGAGGGATCACCCCTCCACTTT. It is translated as CASRGGEGSPLHF.

This clone was picked up a small number of times. The chain recombines TRBV25-1 with TRBJ1-2, with TRBD1 identical over 10 bases. The CDR3 runs to 15 residues. Germline V CDR1 and CDR2: MGHDK, SYGVNS. The V and J ends lost 6 bases and 3 bases, in that order; junction bases with no gene match: 7. The chain's CDR3 is CASRALGTGDYGYTF. In DNA form, the CDR3 reads TGTGCCAGCAGGGCTTTAGGGACAGGGGACTATGGCTACACCTTC.

This chain joins TRBV11-2 and TRBJ2-5; D gene unclear. Germline V lookup: CDR1 SGHAT, CDR2 FQNNGV. The CDR3 covers 15 residues. Trimming shortened V by 1 base and J by 2 bases, and 11 bases separated the two germline ends. In DNA form, the CDR3 reads TGTGCCAGCAGCTTAGTGGCGGCAGAACAAGAGACCCAGTACTTC. This codes for CASSLVAAEQETQYF. The variable domain in full, completed from reference TRBV11-2 and TRBJ2-5, reads EAGVAQSPRYKIIEKRQSVAFWCNPISGHATLYWYQQILGQGPKLLIQFQNNGVVDDSQLPKDRFSAERLKGVDSTLKIQPAKLEDSAVYLCASSLVAAEQETQYFGPGTRLLVL.

The genes are TRBV13 and TRBJ2-3; 11 nucleotides match TRBD2. Germline CDR1 PRHDT, CDR2 FYEKMQ (reference sequence). V was clipped by 6 bases and J by 0 bases; unmatched bases: 2. The CDR3 has 15 amino acids. This chain's CDR3 is CASSIAGGSTDTQYF. CDR3 bases: TGTGCCAGCAGTATAGCGGGGGGGAGCACAGATACGCAGTATTTT.

Remarks on this clone: Within the sample, other DNA sequences also encode this same CDR3. The J gene is TRBJ2-3, the V gene TRBV5-6; D call uncertain. V lost 0 bases, J lost 1 base, and 6 bases lay in between. Germline V gives CDR1 SGHDT, CDR2 YYEEEE. CDR3 length: 14 amino acids. The CDR3 here is CASSLVAGTDTQYF. In DNA form, the CDR3 reads TGTGCCAGCAGCTTGGTGGCAGGCACAGATACGCAGTATTTT.

The V gene is TRBV7-9, the J gene TRBJ2-4; no firm D call. The V end lost 5 bases, the J end lost 4 bases, and 6 bases lay between the germline ends. Germline-derived CDR1 and CDR2 are SEHNR and FQNEAQ (reference sequence). There are 12 residues in the CDR3. This CDR3 reads CASSQEKNIQYF. The CDR3 region has the DNA TGTGCCAGCAGCCAGGAGAAAAACATTCAGTACTTC.

This chain uses TRBV2 with TRBJ1-1, with unresolved D. V lost 4 bases to trimming and J lost 1 base, with 4 bases between them. This CDR3 comprises 12 residues. The germline V gene has CDR1 SNHLY and CDR2 FYNNEI. CDR3 loop: CASSVENTEAFF. CDR3 DNA: TGTGCCAGCAGTGTGGAGAACACTGAAGCTTTCTTT.

V and J are TRBV28 and TRBJ1-2; 9 positions agree with TRBD1. This CDR3 contains 14 residues. CDR1 is MDHEN and CDR2 is SYDVKM in the germline V gene. The trim removed 7 bases at V and 5 bases at J, leaving 8 bases unmatched. CDR3 protein: CASTLPGTGYGYTF. The CDR3 nucleotides are TGTGCCAGCACCTTACCTGGGACAGGGTATGGCTACACCTTC.

The rearrangement joins TRBV5-1 to TRBJ1-1; 7 positions agree with TRBD1. Unmatched junction bases numbered 10, after V lost 0 bases and J lost 5 bases. Germline assignment: CDR1 SGHRS and CDR2 YFSETQ. This CDR3 is built from 16 residues. The CDR3 coding sequence is TGCGCCAGCAGCTTGGCGACAGGGCAGGGATGGACTGAAGCTTTCTTT. It yields the protein CASSLATGQGWTEAFF.

The chain is built from TRBV6-1 and TRBJ2-7; D ambiguous. Trimming shortened V by 2 bases and J by 5 bases, and 7 bases separated the two germline ends. CDR1 MNHNS and CDR2 SASEGT come from the germline V gene. This CDR3 has 12 residues. The CDR3 coding sequence is TGTGCCAGCAGTGAATCGATTCACGAGCAGTACTTC. Protein: CASSESIHEQYF.

This clone was recorded a few times. The identical CDR3 is also encoded by other nucleotide sequences in the sample. This chain links TRBV27 with TRBJ2-7, with D maybe TRBD1 (5 bases). The CDR3 is 13 residues long. Germline CDR1 MNHEY, CDR2 SMNVEV (reference sequence). V dropped 4 bases and J dropped 3 bases, with 10 bases sitting between them. CDR3 in DNA: TGTGCCAGCAGTTACAGGTGGGGCTACGAGCAGTACTTC. Protein sequence: CASSYRWGYEQYF.

The chain employs TRBV7-9 and TRBJ1-1, with 9 bases fitting TRBD1. The V gene's germline CDR1 is SEHNR and CDR2 FQNEAQ (reference sequence). This CDR3 has 15 amino acids. With V trimmed by 3 bases and J by 1 base, 3 bases remained unmatched. As DNA, the CDR3 is TGTGCCAGCAGCTTGGGGACAGGGAGGAACACTGAAGCTTTCTTT. Translated, it gives CASSLGTGRNTEAFF.

This chain links TRBV7-6 with TRBJ2-2; D possibly corresponds to TRBD2 (5 bases). The germline CDR1 and CDR2 sequences are SGHVS and FNYEAQ. V was cut by 0 bases and J by 3 bases, with 20 bases left in between. The CDR3 is made up of 19 amino acids. The CDR3 coding sequence is TGTGCCAGCAGCTTAGCGGGCAGTAGGCTAAACGGGGACACCGGGGAGCTGTTTTTT. It codes for CASSLAGSRLNGDTGELFF.

The chain is built from TRBV28 and TRBJ2-5; 10 nucleotides line up with TRBD1. CDR1 and CDR2 (germline): MDHEN, SYDVKM. The CDR3 spans 15 residues. Trimming at V came to 1 base and at J to 5 bases, leaving 4 bases not matched to a gene. The DNA of the CDR3 is TGTGCCAGCAGTTTATCGACAGGGGGCACGGAGACCCAGTACTTC. Translation gives CASSLSTGGTETQYF.

This chain uses TRBV7-9 with TRBJ1-3; 10 bases line up with TRBD1. The trim removed 8 bases at V and 9 bases at J, leaving 13 bases unmatched. CDR3 length equals 15 residues. Looked up from germline, CDR1 is SEHNR and CDR2 is FQNEAQ (reference sequence). CDR3 in amino acids: CASGGPGQGQFTIYF. The CDR3 bases are TGTGCCAGCGGTGGCCCGGGACAGGGGCAATTCACCATATATTTT.

The chain couples TRBV5-6 to TRBJ2-7; 12 bases map to TRBD2. J was trimmed by 2 bases and V by 4 bases; bases with no gene match: 4. The CDR3 consists of 15 residues. The germline CDR1 and CDR2 sequences are SGHDT and YYEEEE. CDR3 DNA: TGTGCCAGCAGCCGGGGACTAGCGGGTACCTACGAGCAGTACTTC. As protein: CASSRGLAGTYEQYF.

J is TRBJ2-5 and V is TRBV7-9, with 9 bases lining up with TRBD2. With V trimmed by 6 bases and J by 5 bases, 10 bases remained unmatched. The CDR3 loop spans 15 amino acids. From germline, CDR1 is SEHNR and CDR2 FQNEAQ (reference sequence). CDR3 amino acids: CASSSSGERWETQYF. The CDR3 DNA is TGTGCCAGCAGTTCTAGCGGGGAAAGATGGGAGACCCAGTACTTC.

The rearrangement uses TRBV28 and TRBJ1-5; D may be TRBD1 (6 bases). The germline gives CDR1 MDHEN, CDR2 SYDVKM. The CDR3 totals 14 residues. V dropped 0 bases and J dropped 8 bases, with 11 bases sitting between them. The DNA of the CDR3 is TGTGCCAGCAGTTTATGGGGGGGCGGGGAGCCCCAGCATTTT. It codes for CASSLWGGGEPQHF. The full variable domain, its missing parts supplied by reference TRBV28 and TRBJ1-5, is DVKVTQSSRYLVKRTGEKVFLECVQDMDHENMFWYRQDPGLGLRLIYFSYDVKMKEKGDIPEGYSVSREKKERFSLILESASTNQTSMYLCASSLWGGGEPQHFGDGTRLSIL.

In its sample, this clone was seen a few times. This chain uses TRBV29-1 with TRBJ1-1; D is unclear. From germline, CDR1 is SQVTM and CDR2 ANQGSEA. The CDR3 covers 13 residues. The ends were cut back, 4 bases at V and 0 bases at J, with 9 bases in the middle. Here the CDR3 DNA reads TGCAGCGTTGTTGGGGATATGAACACTGAAGCTTTCTTT. It specifies CSVVGDMNTEAFF.